This entry lists 25 T cell receptor beta chains sequenced from one sample in a study of CD8 T cells in ankylosing spondylitis. TCRdb itself ran the 5' RACE reads through MiXCR, one entry per CDR3 protein. This sample carries about 360,000 distinct CDR3 sequences, roughly 14% of them seen once, and the ten largest clones take less than 1.1%. What was sequenced was blood, either unsorted or a sorted T cell fraction (not recorded which). These receptors all come from a male donor with ankylosing spondylitis or in good health (not recorded which).

J is TRBJ2-7 and V is TRBV5-1, with TRBD2 matching 10 bases. The CDR3 runs to 16 residues. The ends lost 4 bases at V and 1 base at J; junction bases unmatched: 8. Germline values: CDR1 SGHRS, CDR2 YFSETQ. CDR3 loop: CASSQESSGGSYEQYF. CDR3 in DNA: TGCGCCAGCAGCCAGGAGTCTAGCGGGGGATCCTACGAGCAGTACTTC.

The rearrangement uses TRBV12-3 or TRBV12-4 and TRBJ1-2; tentative D call: TRBD1 (5 bases). CDR3 length: 14 amino acids. Trimming removed 8 bases from V and 2 bases from J, with 15 bases in between. CDR3 amino acids: CASSLQAGNYGYTF. As DNA, the CDR3 is TGTGCCAGCTCCCTACAAGCAGGGAACTATGGCTACACCTTC.

There are a few counts of this clonotype. The gene calls are TRBV20-1 and TRBJ2-7, with D tentatively TRBD1 or TRBD2 (5 bases each). Germline values: CDR1 DFQATT, CDR2 SNEGSKA (reference sequence). V was clipped by 0 bases and J by 4 bases, with 19 bases between them. The CDR3 is made up of 16 amino acids. CDR3 amino acids: CSARDGRRGRDYEQYF. The CDR3 DNA follows: TGCAGTGCTAGAGATGGGCGCCGGGGACGCGATTACGAGCAGTACTTC.

Ten or more counts support this clonotype. The rearrangement joins TRBV20-1 to TRBJ2-3; TRBD2 might be the D (5 bases). Trimming took 1 base from V and 6 from J, leaving 11 bases between them. This CDR3 spans 13 amino acids. CDR1 is DFQATT and CDR2 is SNEGSKA in the germline V gene (reference sequence). As DNA, the CDR3 is TGCAGTGCTAGAGCCGCCCGAGGGGATACGCAGTATTTT. It translates to CSARAARGDTQYF.

This clonotype has just a few counts. This chain links TRBV12-3 or TRBV12-4 with TRBJ1-5; TRBD1 matches 8 bases. The CDR3 covers 13 residues. The J segment lost 4 bases and the V segment lost 6 bases, leaving 2 bases of the junction unmatched. Here the CDR3 reads CASRGQANQPQHF. Written as DNA, the CDR3 is TGTGCCAGCAGGGGACAGGCAAATCAGCCCCAGCATTTT.

This clonotype appeared a few times. The chain couples TRBV12-3 or TRBV12-4 to TRBJ1-2; the match to TRBD1 covers 12 bases. With V trimmed by 6 bases and J by 7 bases, 3 bases remained unmatched. CDR3 length: 13 residues. The CDR3 bases are TGTGCCAGCAGAGGGACAGGGGGCAGTGGCTACACCTTC. It translates to CASRGTGGSGYTF.

The chain joins TRBV9 to TRBJ2-1; 7 nucleotides line up with TRBD2. Germline V lookup: CDR1 SGDLS, CDR2 YYNGEE. This CDR3 is 16 amino acids long. Germline trimming cut 0 bases from V and 0 bases from J; bases unmatched to any gene: 3. Here the CDR3 DNA reads TGTGCCAGCAGCGTAGTGGGACTAAGCTCCTACAATGAGCAGTTCTTC. This sequence encodes CASSVVGLSSYNEQFF.

The genes are TRBV20-1 and TRBJ2-3, with 11 bases matching TRBD2. Germline CDR1 reads DFQATT; CDR2 reads SNEGSKA (reference sequence). Germline trimming cut 3 bases from V and 6 bases from J; bases unmatched to any gene: 8. CDR3 size: 15 residues. CDR3 in amino acids: CSASAVAGGPDTQYF. CDR3 nucleotides: TGCAGTGCTAGTGCGGTAGCGGGGGGGCCTGATACGCAGTATTTT.

The chain joins TRBV27 to TRBJ2-7, with D tentatively TRBD2 (6 bases). Trimming removed 1 base at V and 3 bases at J, with 16 bases between. Germline CDR1 MNHEY, CDR2 SMNVEV (reference sequence). This CDR3 has 16 residues. Here the CDR3 reads CASSLYGGTPYYEQYF. The CDR3 nucleotides are TGTGCCAGCAGTTTATATGGCGGGACCCCATACTACGAGCAGTACTTC.

This clonotype has more than one count but fewer than ten. This chain links TRBV20-1 with TRBJ2-2; D gene unclear. V lost 3 bases and J lost 1, with 6 bases in between. The V gene's germline CDR1 is DFQATT and CDR2 SNEGSKA (reference sequence). There are 13 residues in the CDR3. The CDR3 DNA reads TGCAGTGCTAGGGTCCGGAACACCGGGGAGCTGTTTTTT. This encodes CSARVRNTGELFF.

This chain joins TRBV2 and TRBJ2-1, with 10 bases identical to TRBD2. Germline values: CDR1 SNHLY, CDR2 FYNNEI. J lost 6 bases, V lost 3 bases, and 14 bases had no gene match. The CDR3 runs 18 residues. CDR3 region: CASSERGAGGDLGNEQFF. The CDR3 nucleotides read TGTGCCAGCAGTGAGAGGGGAGCGGGAGGGGATTTAGGCAATGAGCAGTTCTTC.

The J gene is TRBJ1-2, the V gene TRBV12-3 or TRBV12-4; no definite D call. The CDR3 spans 12 residues. Trimming removed 7 bases from V and 4 bases from J, with 10 bases in between. CDR3: CASTNRAYGYTF. CDR3 DNA: TGTGCCAGCACTAACAGAGCCTATGGCTACACCTTC.

This clonotype was counted between two and nine times. The J gene is TRBJ2-1, the V gene TRBV19; D is uncertain. Germline V CDR1 and CDR2: LNHDA, SQIVND (reference sequence). With 3 bases removed from V and 3 bases from J, the gap between germline ends came to 12 bases. This CDR3 region has 15 residues. CDR3 nucleotides: TGTGCCAGTAGTATGGGTAGGGATAACTACAATGAGCAGTTCTTC. This codes for CASSMGRDNYNEQFF.

This clonotype was picked up a small number of times. The chain couples TRBV18 to TRBJ1-5, with D uncertain. The ends were cut back, 1 base at V and 0 bases at J, with 13 bases in the middle. The CDR3 spans 17 residues. Germline loops: CDR1 KGHSH, CDR2 LQKENI. The CDR3 DNA follows: TGTGCCAGCTCACCACTCCCCCTGGCTTATAGCAATCAGCCCCAGCATTTT. Its protein is CASSPLPLAYSNQPQHF.

V usage is TRBV3-1 and J usage is TRBJ2-3; D not certain. CDR3 length: 14 residues. In germline, CDR1 is LGHDT, CDR2 YNNKEL (reference sequence). Trimming stripped 4 bases from V and 4 bases from J, with 12 bases between. The CDR3, as DNA: TGTGCCAGCAGCCTTCCCAGCGTCCCAGATACGCAGTATTTT. Amino acids: CASSLPSVPDTQYF.

The chain recombines TRBV12-3 or TRBV12-4 with TRBJ1-6; D remains unclear. V was trimmed by 4 bases and J by 5 bases, leaving 9 bases between them. The CDR3 is made up of 14 amino acids. The chain's CDR3 is CASSWVGDNSPLHF. The CDR3 DNA reads TGTGCCAGCAGTTGGGTAGGAGATAATTCACCCCTCCACTTT.

This clonotype was detected ten times or more. V usage is TRBV12-3 or TRBV12-4 and J usage is TRBJ2-3; a weak D match, TRBD2 (6 bases). V shed 3 bases and J shed 6 bases, with 19 bases lying between them. The length of the CDR3 is 16 residues. The CDR3 loop is CASSFPGAGWFDTQYF. The CDR3 region has the DNA TGTGCCAGCAGTTTCCCCGGGGCGGGATGGTTTGATACGCAGTATTTT.

This clonotype has a count of ten or more. The chain couples TRBV5-1 to TRBJ1-2, with 10 bases aligning to TRBD1. This CDR3 is built from 15 residues. In germline, CDR1 is SGHRS, CDR2 YFSETQ. V lost 0 bases to trimming and J lost 7 bases; unmatched junction nucleotides: 6. CDR3 sequence: CASSLGETGGAGYTF. CDR3 sequence (DNA): TGCGCCAGCAGCTTGGGGGAGACAGGGGGCGCTGGCTACACCTTC.

The gene calls are TRBV10-3 and TRBJ2-7, with D unresolved. The V gene's germline CDR1 is ENHRY and CDR2 SYGVKD. This CDR3 contains 15 residues. V dropped 3 bases and J dropped 0 bases, with 12 bases sitting between them. CDR3 bases: TGTGCCATCAGTGAACCCCTCACCGCCTCCTACGAGCAGTACTTC. Encoded protein: CAISEPLTASYEQYF.

This clonotype was picked up a small number of times. The rearrangement uses TRBV11-2 and TRBJ1-2; 7 bases line up with TRBD1. The CDR3 spans 13 residues. Germline V gives CDR1 SGHAT, CDR2 FQNNGV. V shed 5 bases and J 6 bases; nucleotides not matched to a gene: 6. CDR3 residues: CASSPGTVNGYTF. The CDR3 DNA reads TGTGCCAGCAGCCCGGGGACAGTGAATGGCTACACCTTC.

This clonotype has a handful of counts. J is TRBJ1-1 and V is TRBV6-1; 8 nucleotides match TRBD1. Germline V gene data show CDR1 as MNHNS and CDR2 as SASEGT. With V trimmed by 3 bases and J by 9 bases, 6 bases remained unmatched. The CDR3 extends over 13 amino acids. The CDR3: CASSEPGQGKAFF. For the CDR3, the DNA is TGTGCCAGCAGTGAGCCCGGACAGGGCAAAGCTTTCTTT.

V gene TRBV10-1 combines with J gene TRBJ1-2; TRBD1 might be the D (5 bases). Germline loops: CDR1 WNHNN, CDR2 SYGVQD (reference sequence). The CDR3 runs 14 residues. V was clipped by 6 bases and J by 8 bases, with 19 bases between them. The CDR3 loop is CASRGSGYEEGYTF. DNA of the CDR3: TGCGCCAGCAGAGGTTCAGGGTATGAAGAAGGCTACACCTTC.

The table lists this clonotype with a few counts. This chain uses TRBV7-2 with TRBJ2-5; 8 positions match TRBD1. V was clipped by 3 bases and J by 1 base; unmatched bases: 7. This CDR3 has 16 residues. The V gene's germline CDR1 is SGHTA and CDR2 FQGNSA. The DNA for the CDR3 is TGTGCCAGCAGCTTTATACCAGGGGGCTTCCAAGAGACCCAGTACTTC. Encoded protein: CASSFIPGGFQETQYF.

This clonotype came up many times. The chain joins TRBV29-1 to TRBJ2-7, with a possible D match to TRBD1 (6 bases). Germline CDR1 is SQVTM and CDR2 is ANQGSEA. The CDR3 length is 13 residues. Trimming left V 5 bases short and J 5 bases short, with 16 bases between. CDR3 in DNA: TGCAGCGTTATGGCAGGGGCGATTAACGAGCAGTACTTC. Translation gives CSVMAGAINEQYF.

Ten or more counts support this clonotype. V is TRBV12-3 or TRBV12-4 and J is TRBJ1-2; TRBD1 might be the D (5 bases). The CDR3 sequence is 15 residues long. V lost 5 bases and J lost 4, with 17 bases in between. CDR3 DNA: TGTGCCAGCAGTCCTGTGGGGGTATTTTCCTATGGCTACACCTTC. Translation gives CASSPVGVFSYGYTF.